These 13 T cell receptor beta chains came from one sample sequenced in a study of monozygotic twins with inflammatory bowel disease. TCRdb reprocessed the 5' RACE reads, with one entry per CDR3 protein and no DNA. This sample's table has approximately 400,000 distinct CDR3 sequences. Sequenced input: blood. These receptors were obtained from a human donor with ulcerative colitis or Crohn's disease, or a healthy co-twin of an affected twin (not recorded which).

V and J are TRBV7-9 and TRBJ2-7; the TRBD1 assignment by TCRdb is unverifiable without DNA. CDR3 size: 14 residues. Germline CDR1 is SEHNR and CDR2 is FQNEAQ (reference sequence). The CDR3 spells CASSLDRVGTEQYF.

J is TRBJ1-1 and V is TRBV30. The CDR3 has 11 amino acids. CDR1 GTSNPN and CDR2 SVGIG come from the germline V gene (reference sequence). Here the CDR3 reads CAWSGGAEAFF.

The CDR3 is CASNPFQGTGELFF. This sequence joins TRBV5-1 and TRBJ2-2; TCRdb picks TRBD1, but there is no DNA to check that call. The V gene's germline CDR1 is SGHRS and CDR2 YFSETQ. The CDR3 spans 14 residues.

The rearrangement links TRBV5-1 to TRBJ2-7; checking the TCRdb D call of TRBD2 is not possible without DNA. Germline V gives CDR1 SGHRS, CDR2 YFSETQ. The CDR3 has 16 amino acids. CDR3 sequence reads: CASSLGGTSGSYEQYF.

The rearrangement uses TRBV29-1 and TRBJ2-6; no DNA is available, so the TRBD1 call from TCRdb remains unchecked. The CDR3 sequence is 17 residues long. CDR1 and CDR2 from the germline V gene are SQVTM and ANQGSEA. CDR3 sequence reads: CSATTQQGFSGANVLTF.

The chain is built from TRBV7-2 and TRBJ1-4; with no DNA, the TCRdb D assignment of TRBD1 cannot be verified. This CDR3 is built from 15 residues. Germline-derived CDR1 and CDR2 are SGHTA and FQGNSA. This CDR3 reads CASSLVAGLDEKLFF.

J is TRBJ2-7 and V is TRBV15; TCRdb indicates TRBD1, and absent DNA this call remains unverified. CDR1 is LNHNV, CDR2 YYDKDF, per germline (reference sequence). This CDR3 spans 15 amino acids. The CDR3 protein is CATSREGTGVYEQYF.

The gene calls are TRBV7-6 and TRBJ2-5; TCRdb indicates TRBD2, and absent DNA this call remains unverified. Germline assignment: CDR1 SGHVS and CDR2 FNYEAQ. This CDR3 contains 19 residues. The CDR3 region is CASSPKTSGRKVGQETQYF.

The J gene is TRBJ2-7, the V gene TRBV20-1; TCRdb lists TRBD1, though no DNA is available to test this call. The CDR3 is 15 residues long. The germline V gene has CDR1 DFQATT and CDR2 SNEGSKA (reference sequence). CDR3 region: CSASPGTGGTYEQYF.

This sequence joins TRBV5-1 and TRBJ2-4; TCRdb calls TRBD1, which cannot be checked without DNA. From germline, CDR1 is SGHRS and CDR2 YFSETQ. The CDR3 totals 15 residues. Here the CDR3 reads CASSLVGGPGNIQYF.

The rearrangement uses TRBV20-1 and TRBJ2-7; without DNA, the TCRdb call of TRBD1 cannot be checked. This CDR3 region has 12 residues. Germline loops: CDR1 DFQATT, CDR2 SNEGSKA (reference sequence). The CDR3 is CSARTGSIEQYF.

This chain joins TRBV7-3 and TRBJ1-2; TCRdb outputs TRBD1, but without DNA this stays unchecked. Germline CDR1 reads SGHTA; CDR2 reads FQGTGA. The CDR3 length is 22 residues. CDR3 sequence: CASSLWVGQGAQGSQLVYGYTF.

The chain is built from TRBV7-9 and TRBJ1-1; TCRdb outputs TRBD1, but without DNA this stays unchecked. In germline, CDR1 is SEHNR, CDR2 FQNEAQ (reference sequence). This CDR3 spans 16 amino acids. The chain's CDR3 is CASSSIWGQGDTEAFF.